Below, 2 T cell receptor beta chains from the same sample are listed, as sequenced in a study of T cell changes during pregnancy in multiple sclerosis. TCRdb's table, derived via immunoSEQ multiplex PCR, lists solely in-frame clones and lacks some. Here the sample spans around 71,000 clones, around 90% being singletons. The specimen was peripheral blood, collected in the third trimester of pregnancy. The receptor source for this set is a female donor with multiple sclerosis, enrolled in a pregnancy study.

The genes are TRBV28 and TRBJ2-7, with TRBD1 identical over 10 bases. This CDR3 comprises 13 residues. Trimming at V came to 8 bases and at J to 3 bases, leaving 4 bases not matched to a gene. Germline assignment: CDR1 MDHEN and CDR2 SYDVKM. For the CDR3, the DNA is TGTGCCAGCCGGGACAGGGGATTCTACGAGCAGTACTTC. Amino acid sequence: CASRDRGFYEQYF.

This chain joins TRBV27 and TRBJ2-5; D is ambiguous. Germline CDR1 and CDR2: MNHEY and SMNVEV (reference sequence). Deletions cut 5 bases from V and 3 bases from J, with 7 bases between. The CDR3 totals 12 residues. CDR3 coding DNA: TGTGCCAGCAGTCCCCAAAAAGAGACCCAGTACTTC. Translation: CASSPQKETQYF.